Each of the 3 T cell receptor beta chains below was sequenced from the same sample in a study of T cells in tumors and immune-related adverse events. Sequenced by immunoSEQ multiplex PCR; TCRdb stores in-frame clones only, minus some. The table has around 10,000 clones, 85% to 95% seen once. This sample comprised lymph node tissue, obtained from a patient treated with anti-PD-1 therapy. These receptors all come from a female donor with metastatic renal cell carcinoma.

The chain has TRBV5-1 and TRBJ2-1; 7 nucleotides agree with TRBD2. Germline V CDR1 and CDR2: SGHRS, YFSETQ. V shed 1 base, J shed 2 bases, and the junction held 3 bases outside the gene matches. The CDR3 loop spans 15 amino acids. The CDR3 sequence: CASSLSGRAYNEQFF. The CDR3 DNA reads as TGCGCCAGCAGCTTGTCGGGGAGGGCCTACAATGAGCAGTTCTTC.

This chain links TRBV28 with TRBJ1-2; the D gene is possibly TRBD1 (6 bases). CDR3 length: 13 residues. Per the germline V gene, CDR1 is MDHEN and CDR2 is SYDVKM. The V end was cut by 7 bases, the J end by 12 bases, with 21 bases between. Here the CDR3 DNA reads TGTGCCAGCATCAAAAGGGGGGCCCCCGTGAACACCTTC. Its translation: CASIKRGAPVNTF.

This rearrangement joins TRBV18 to TRBJ1-2; 9 bases match TRBD1. CDR1 KGHSH and CDR2 LQKENI come from the germline V gene. Losses at the gene ends were 1 base for V and 2 bases for J; bases not matched to a gene: 2. The CDR3 has 15 residues. As DNA, the CDR3 is TGTGCCAGCTCACCACGACAGGGGGAAAACTATGGCTACACCTTC. It encodes CASSPRQGENYGYTF.